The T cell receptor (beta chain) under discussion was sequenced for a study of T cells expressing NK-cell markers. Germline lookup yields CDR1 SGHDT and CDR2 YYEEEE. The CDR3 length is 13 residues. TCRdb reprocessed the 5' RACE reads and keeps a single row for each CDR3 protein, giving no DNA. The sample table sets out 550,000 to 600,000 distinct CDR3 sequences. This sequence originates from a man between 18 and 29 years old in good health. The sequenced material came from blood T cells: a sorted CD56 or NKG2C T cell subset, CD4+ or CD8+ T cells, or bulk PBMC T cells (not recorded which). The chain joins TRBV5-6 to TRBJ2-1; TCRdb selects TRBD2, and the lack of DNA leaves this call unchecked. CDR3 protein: CASSLVGEDEQFF. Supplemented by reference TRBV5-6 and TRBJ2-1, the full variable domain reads DAGVTQSPTHLIKTRGQQVTLRCSPKSGHDTVSWYQQALGQGPQFIFQYYEEEERQRGNFPDRFSGHQFPNYSSELNVNALLLGDSALYLCASSLVGEDEQFFGPGTRLTVL.